This is a list of T cell receptor beta chains from one sample in a study of T cells after yellow fever vaccination. TCRdb recomputed calls from the 5' RACE reads with MiXCR, one row per CDR3 protein. The sample includes 500,000 to 650,000 distinct CDR3 sequences, 9% to 15% seen only once; the top ten take more than 12%. The specimen was PBMCs, collected on the day of the yellow fever booster vaccination. The receptor set was obtained from a man younger than 40 who received the YFV17D yellow fever vaccine. Both conserved end residues are part of each CDR3. Each record gives: D gene, J gene, clone size, V gene, CDR3 DNA, CDR3 protein. The D gene is left open where the match is weak. Clone size is stated in some rows and not others, as once, few, many or a class when expanded.

>TRBD2|TRBJ2-1|many|TRBV29-1
TGCAGCGTCTCCCTGAGTAGCGGGATTCCCGGGGTGTTCTTC
CSVSLSSGIPGVFF
>.|TRBJ1-4|.|TRBV28
TGTGCCAGCAGTTCTCCGGGGGGATTAAATGAAAAACTGTTTTTT
CASSSPGGLNEKLFF
>.|TRBJ2-1|.|TRBV7-2
TGTGCCAGCAGCTTAAGGGGAGGGGGACACGAGAATGAGCAGTTCTTC
CASSLRGGGHENEQFF
>.|TRBJ2-1|.|TRBV7-2
TGTGCCAGCACGGTAGACTTCTCTGGAGAGCAGTTCTTC
CASTVDFSGEQFF
>TRBD1|TRBJ2-7|.|TRBV19
TGTGCCAGTAGCACCCCGGGACAGTCCTACGAGCAGTACTTC
CASSTPGQSYEQYF
>TRBD2|TRBJ2-1|.|TRBV6-1
TGTGCCAGCAGCATATCCCAGCGGGAGAGGTACTACAATGAGCAGTTCTTC
CASSISQRERYYNEQFF
>TRBD1|TRBJ2-5|many|TRBV20-1
TGCAGTGTCGACAGGGGCAAGACCCAGTACTTC
CSVDRGKTQYF
>TRBD2|TRBJ2-1|.|TRBV18
TGTGCCAGCTCACCACCGGGAGGGCCCCACAATGAGCAGTTCTTC
CASSPPGGPHNEQFF
>.|TRBJ1-4|few|TRBV7-9
TGTGCCAGCAGCTCCGGCATGGGCGGGGAAACTAATGAAAAACTGTTTTTT
CASSSGMGGETNEKLFF
>.|TRBJ1-1|few|TRBV5-1
TGCGCCAGCAGCACCGGACAGACGAACACTGAAGCTTTCTTT
CASSTGQTNTEAFF
>.|TRBJ2-7|few|TRBV30
TGTGCCTGGAGTGGATCCACACTGACCTACGAGCAGTACTTC
CAWSGSTLTYEQYF
>TRBD1|TRBJ2-7|.|TRBV3-1
TGTGCCAGCAGCCAGACAGGGGTTAGCGAGCAGTACTTC
CASSQTGVSEQYF
>.|TRBJ2-7|few|TRBV5-1
TGCGCCAGCAGCTTGGAGGGCGCAGGGACCTCCTACGAGCAGTACTTC
CASSLEGAGTSYEQYF
>TRBD1|TRBJ2-2|.|TRBV12-3/TRBV12-4
TGTGCCAGCAGTCGGGGACAGGGGTTGTCCGGGGAGCTGTTTTTT
CASSRGQGLSGELFF
>.|TRBJ2-7|few|TRBV7-2
TGTGCCAGCAGAACTAAACAGGGTTCCGAGCAGTACTTC
CASRTKQGSEQYF
>TRBD2|TRBJ2-5|.|TRBV25-1
TGTGCCAGCACCCCGGGGGGGCAGCCGCAAGAGACCCAGTACTTC
CASTPGGQPQETQYF
>.|TRBJ2-7|.|TRBV4-3
TGCGCCAGCAGGCAGGGGCCGGGAGACTACGAGCAGTACTTC
CASRQGPGDYEQYF
>.|TRBJ2-1|.|TRBV27
TGTGCCAGCAGTTTATCGAGGGGGACGTGGACTAATGAGCAGTTCTTC
CASSLSRGTWTNEQFF
>TRBD2|TRBJ2-7|.|TRBV12-3/TRBV12-4
TGTGCCAGCAGGGGAACTAGCGGGAGCTCCTACGAGCAGTACTTC
CASRGTSGSSYEQYF
>.|TRBJ1-5|few|TRBV7-2
TGTGCCAGCAGCTTAGGTCCAGGTCCCAAGCAGCCCCAGCATTTT
CASSLGPGPKQPQHF
>.|TRBJ2-3|few|TRBV18
TGTGCTGCCGGCGGCACAGATACGCAGTATTTT
CAAGGTDTQYF
>TRBD2|TRBJ2-7|.|TRBV20-1
TGCAGTGCTAGTACAACTAGCGGGAGCGAGCAGTACTTC
CSASTTSGSEQYF
>TRBD1|TRBJ1-6|.|TRBV20-1
TGCAGTGCTTATAACCGATTGACAGGGGGTGATTCACCCCTCCACTTT
CSAYNRLTGGDSPLHF
>TRBD2|TRBJ2-2|.|TRBV12-3/TRBV12-4
TGTGCCAGCAGCCCTCACTCCGGCGGGAGGGCCTTGTACACCGGGGAGCTGTTTTTT
CASSPHSGGRALYTGELFF
>.|TRBJ1-2|few|TRBV25-1
TGTGCCAGCGGGAGCGCGAGGGGGGGATATGGCTACACCTTC
CASGSARGGYGYTF
>.|TRBJ2-3|few|TRBV29-1
TGCAGCGTTGCCGGGACCGCTATCTCAGATACGCAGTATTTT
CSVAGTAISDTQYF
>TRBD2|TRBJ2-3|.|TRBV20-1
TGCAGTGCTAGGACCGGGACTAGCGAGGCAGATACGCAGTATTTT
CSARTGTSEADTQYF
>.|TRBJ1-1|.|TRBV5-1
TGCGCCAGCAGTGTCGGCAACACTGAACAAGCTTTCTTT
CASSVGNTEQAFF
>.|TRBJ2-7|.|TRBV13
TGTGCCAGCAGCTTAGGAGGGGAAACCTACGAGCAGTACTTC
CASSLGGETYEQYF
>TRBD1|TRBJ2-2|.|TRBV6-5
TGTGCCAGCAGTTACGACGGGACAGGGTTTGGAGGGAACACCGGGGAGCTGTTTTTT
CASSYDGTGFGGNTGELFF
>.|TRBJ2-7|.|TRBV3-1
TGTGCCAGCAGCCAAGATGTTTCATACGAGCAGTACTTC
CASSQDVSYEQYF
>.|TRBJ2-7|few|TRBV25-1
TGTGCCAGCAGTGAACCGGGACTCCGATACGAGCAGTACTTC
CASSEPGLRYEQYF
>.|TRBJ2-3|few|TRBV12-3/TRBV12-4
TGTGCCAGCAGACGGAGCGGCCGACGTGGAGATACGCAGTATTTT
CASRRSGRRGDTQYF
>.|TRBJ1-1|few|TRBV5-4
TGTGCCAGCAGCTTACAGGGAGTGAGGACTGAAGCTTTCTTT
CASSLQGVRTEAFF
>.|TRBJ2-1|few|TRBV4-1
TGCGCCAGCAGCCAAGCCCGCAGTGCCGGCTCCTACAATGAGCAGTTCTTC
CASSQARSAGSYNEQFF
>TRBD1|TRBJ1-2|few|TRBV12-3/TRBV12-4
TGTGCCAGCAGTCACAGGGGGCTTGGGGCCTATGGCTACACCTTC
CASSHRGLGAYGYTF
>TRBD2|TRBJ2-1|.|TRBV4-3
TGCGCCAGCAGCCAAGAGATAGCGGGAGTTCGGTACAATGAGCAGTTCTTC
CASSQEIAGVRYNEQFF
>.|TRBJ2-7|.|TRBV29-1
TGCAGCGGCGGTGGGGGAACCCACTACGAGCAGTACTTC
CSGGGGTHYEQYF
>.|TRBJ2-5|.|TRBV4-3
TGCGCCAGCAGCCAAAACACCGGAGAGACCCAGTACTTC
CASSQNTGETQYF
>TRBD2|TRBJ2-3|once|TRBV4-1
TGCGCCAGCAGCAAGGGGACTAGCGGGAGGGCCTTTGCGCAGTATTTT
CASSKGTSGRAFAQYF
>TRBD2|TRBJ2-1|.|TRBV20-1
TGCAGTGCTCCCCCCGGGGGGATAGGGTACAATGAGCAGTTCTTC
CSAPPGGIGYNEQFF
>TRBD2|TRBJ2-7|.|TRBV5-1
TGCGCCAGCAGCTGGGGACTAGCGGGCACCACCTACGAGCAGTACTTC
CASSWGLAGTTYEQYF
>.|TRBJ2-7|few|TRBV19
TGTGCCAGTAGTGTCCTCAGGAAAGCGGGCGACGAGCAGTACTTC
CASSVLRKAGDEQYF
>.|TRBJ2-1|.|TRBV28
TGTGCCAGCAGTTTACTCGACGGAGTCCGCAATGAGCAGTTCTTC
CASSLLDGVRNEQFF
>TRBD1|TRBJ1-1|.|TRBV2
TGTGCCAGCAGGAACAGGGGGGTGGGGAGCACTGAAGCTTTCTTT
CASRNRGVGSTEAFF
>TRBD2|TRBJ2-1|.|TRBV20-1
TGCAGTGCTCGGGCAGCGGTAGCGGGGGCTTACAATGAGCAGTTCTTC
CSARAAVAGAYNEQFF
>TRBD1|TRBJ2-7|few|TRBV19
TGTGCCAGTAGTATTGGGGGGACAGGGTCCGAGCAGTACTTC
CASSIGGTGSEQYF
>TRBD1|TRBJ2-3|few|TRBV14
TGTGCCAGCAGCCAACTTCCGGGACAGGGAACAGATACGCAGTATTTT
CASSQLPGQGTDTQYF
>.|TRBJ2-6|few|TRBV25-1
TGTGCCAGCAGTGAATCAGGACGACGTCCCTCTGGGGCCAACGTCCTGACTTTC
CASSESGRRPSGANVLTF
>.|TRBJ2-3|once|TRBV19
TGTGCCAGCCGGTCGGCCAGCACAGATACGCAGTATTTT
CASRSASTDTQYF
>.|TRBJ1-1|.|TRBV15
TGTGCCACCAGCAGAGGAGGGAACACTGAAGCTTTCTTT
CATSRGGNTEAFF
>.|TRBJ2-3|.|TRBV7-6
TGTGCCAGCAGCGGGCGAAGGGAGTCAGATACGCAGTATTTT
CASSGRRESDTQYF
>TRBD1|TRBJ2-6|.|TRBV6-1
TGTGCCAGCAGGACAGGGGTACCTGGGGCCAACGTCCTGACTTTC
CASRTGVPGANVLTF
>TRBD2|TRBJ2-5|few|TRBV6-2/TRBV6-3
TGTGCCAGCACCCTCGGGACTAGCGGGAGGGTCCAAGAGACCCAGTACTTC
CASTLGTSGRVQETQYF
>TRBD2|TRBJ2-7|.|TRBV25-1
TGCACCAGCAGTCTAGCGGGAGGGCACGAGCGGTACTTC
CTSSLAGGHERYF
>.|TRBJ1-4|few|TRBV4-3
TGCGCCAGCAGCCAGCAAACAGGGCATCTGTTTTTT
CASSQQTGHLFF
>TRBD1|TRBJ2-2|many|TRBV20-1
TGCAGTGCTCGAGTACCGGGACAGGGGGCGCCCGGGGAGCTGTTTTTT
CSARVPGQGAPGELFF
>.|TRBJ2-7|.|TRBV7-2
TGTGCCAGCAGCTTCGCCAGCCAGTCCTACGAGCAGTACTTC
CASSFASQSYEQYF